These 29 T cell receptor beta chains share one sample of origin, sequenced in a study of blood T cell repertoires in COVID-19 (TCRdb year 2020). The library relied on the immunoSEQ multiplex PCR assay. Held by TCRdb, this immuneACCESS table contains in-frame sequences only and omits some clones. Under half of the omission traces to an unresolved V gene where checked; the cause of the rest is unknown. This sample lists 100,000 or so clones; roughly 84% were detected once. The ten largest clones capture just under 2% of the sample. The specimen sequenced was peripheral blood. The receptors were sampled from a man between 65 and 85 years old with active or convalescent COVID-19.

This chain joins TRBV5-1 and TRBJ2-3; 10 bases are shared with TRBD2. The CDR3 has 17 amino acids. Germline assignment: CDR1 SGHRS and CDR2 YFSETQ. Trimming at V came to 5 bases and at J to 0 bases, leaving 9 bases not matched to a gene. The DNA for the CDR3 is TGCGCCAGCAGTGGGAGCGGGGGGGCCTGGAGCACAGATACGCAGTATTTT. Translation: CASSGSGGAWSTDTQYF.

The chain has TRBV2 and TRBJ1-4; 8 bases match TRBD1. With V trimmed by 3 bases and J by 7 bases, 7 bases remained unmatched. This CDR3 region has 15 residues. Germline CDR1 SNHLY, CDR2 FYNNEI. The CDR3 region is CASSDNGQGSEKLFF. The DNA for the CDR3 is TGTGCCAGCAGTGATAACGGACAGGGCTCTGAAAAACTGTTTTTT.

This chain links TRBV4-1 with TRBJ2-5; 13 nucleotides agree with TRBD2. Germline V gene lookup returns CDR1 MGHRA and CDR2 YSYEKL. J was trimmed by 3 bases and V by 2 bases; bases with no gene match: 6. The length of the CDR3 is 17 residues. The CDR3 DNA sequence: TGCGCCAGCAGCCAACCCGGACTAGCGGGGGACGAAGAGACCCAGTACTTC. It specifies CASSQPGLAGDEETQYF.

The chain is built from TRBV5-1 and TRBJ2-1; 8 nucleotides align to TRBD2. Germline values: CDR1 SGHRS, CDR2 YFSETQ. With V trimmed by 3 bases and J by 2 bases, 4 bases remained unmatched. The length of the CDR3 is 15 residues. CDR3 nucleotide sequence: TGCGCCAGCAGCTACCTAGCGGGTGCCTACAATGAGCAGTTCTTC. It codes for CASSYLAGAYNEQFF.

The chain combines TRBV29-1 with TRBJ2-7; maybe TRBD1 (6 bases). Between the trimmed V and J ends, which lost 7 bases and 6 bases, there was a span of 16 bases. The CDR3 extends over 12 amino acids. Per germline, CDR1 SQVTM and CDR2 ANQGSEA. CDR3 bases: TGCAGCGCTTCACAGGGTTCGGTCGAGCAGTACTTC. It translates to CSASQGSVEQYF.

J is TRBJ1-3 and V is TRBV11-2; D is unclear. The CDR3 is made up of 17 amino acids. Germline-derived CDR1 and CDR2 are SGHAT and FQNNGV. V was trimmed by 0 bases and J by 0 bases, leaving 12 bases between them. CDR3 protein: CASSLDRRGSSGNTIYF. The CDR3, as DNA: TGTGCCAGCAGCTTAGATAGGAGAGGGTCCTCTGGAAACACCATATATTTT. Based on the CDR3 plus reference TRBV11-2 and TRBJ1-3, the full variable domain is EAGVAQSPRYKIIEKRQSVAFWCNPISGHATLYWYQQILGQGPKLLIQFQNNGVVDDSQLPKDRFSAERLKGVDSTLKIQPAKLEDSAVYLCASSLDRRGSSGNTIYFGEGSWLTVV.

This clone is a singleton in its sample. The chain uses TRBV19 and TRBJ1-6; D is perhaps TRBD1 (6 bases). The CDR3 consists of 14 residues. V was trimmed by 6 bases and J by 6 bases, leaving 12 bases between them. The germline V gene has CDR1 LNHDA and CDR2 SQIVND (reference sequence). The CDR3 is CASRTQGFNSPLHF. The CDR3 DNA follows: TGTGCCAGTAGGACACAGGGTTTTAATTCACCCCTCCACTTT. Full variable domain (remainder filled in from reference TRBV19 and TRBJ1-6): DGGITQSPKYLFRKEGQNVTLSCEQNLNHDAMYWYRQDPGQGLRLIYYSQIVNDFQKGDIAEGYSVSREKKESFPLTVTSAQKNPTAFYLCASRTQGFNSPLHFGNGTRLTVT.

CDR3 protein: CASSEDVGGLAGANSYEQYF. Here the CDR3 DNA reads TGTGCCAGCAGTGAAGATGTTGGGGGGCTAGCGGGGGCCAACTCCTACGAGCAGTACTTC. The rearrangement uses TRBV6-1 and TRBJ2-7; 10 positions agree with TRBD2. This CDR3 region has 20 residues. Trimming at V came to 1 base and at J to 0 bases, leaving 15 bases not matched to a gene. Germline V gives CDR1 MNHNS, CDR2 SASEGT.

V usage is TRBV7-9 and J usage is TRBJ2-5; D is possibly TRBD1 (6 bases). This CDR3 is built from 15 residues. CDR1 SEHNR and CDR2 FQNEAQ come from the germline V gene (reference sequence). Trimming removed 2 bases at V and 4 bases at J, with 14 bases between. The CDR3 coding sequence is TGTGCCAGCAGCTTATCAGGGGCGCAGGGAGAGACCCAGTACTTC. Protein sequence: CASSLSGAQGETQYF.

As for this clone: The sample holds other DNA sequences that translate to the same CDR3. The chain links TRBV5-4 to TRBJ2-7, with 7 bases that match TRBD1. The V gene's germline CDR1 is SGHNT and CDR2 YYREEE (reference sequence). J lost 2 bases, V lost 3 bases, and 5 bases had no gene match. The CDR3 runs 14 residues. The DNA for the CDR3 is TGTGCCAGCAGCTCCGGGACAGTGACCTACGAGCAGTACTTC. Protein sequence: CASSSGTVTYEQYF.

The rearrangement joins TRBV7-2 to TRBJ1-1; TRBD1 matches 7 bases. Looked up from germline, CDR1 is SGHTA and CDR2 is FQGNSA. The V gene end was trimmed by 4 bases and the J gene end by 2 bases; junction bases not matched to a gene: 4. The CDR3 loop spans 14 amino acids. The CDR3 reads CASSSTGANTEAFF. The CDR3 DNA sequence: TGTGCCAGCAGCTCAACAGGGGCCAACACTGAAGCTTTCTTT.

For the CDR3, the DNA is TGTGCCAGCAGCAGCAGGACAGGGTGTGCGTTAGACGAGCAGTACTTC. Protein: CASSSRTGCALDEQYF. The chain links TRBV21-1 to TRBJ2-7; the table names TRBD1, a call not compared with the DNA. TRBV21-1 is described as a pseudogene. The CDR3 is made up of 16 amino acids.

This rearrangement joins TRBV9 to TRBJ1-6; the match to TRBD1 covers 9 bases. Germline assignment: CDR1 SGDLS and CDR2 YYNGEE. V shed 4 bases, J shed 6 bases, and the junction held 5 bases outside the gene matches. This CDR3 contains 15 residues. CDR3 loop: CASSTGQGGNSPLHF. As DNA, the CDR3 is TGTGCCAGCAGCACGGGACAGGGTGGTAATTCACCCCTCCACTTT.

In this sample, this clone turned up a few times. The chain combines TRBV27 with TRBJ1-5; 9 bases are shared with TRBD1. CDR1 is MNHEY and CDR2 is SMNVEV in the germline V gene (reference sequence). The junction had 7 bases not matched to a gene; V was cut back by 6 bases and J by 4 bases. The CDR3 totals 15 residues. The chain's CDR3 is CASSYGTGRNQPQHF. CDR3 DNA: TGTGCCAGCAGCTACGGGACAGGGAGGAATCAGCCCCAGCATTTT.

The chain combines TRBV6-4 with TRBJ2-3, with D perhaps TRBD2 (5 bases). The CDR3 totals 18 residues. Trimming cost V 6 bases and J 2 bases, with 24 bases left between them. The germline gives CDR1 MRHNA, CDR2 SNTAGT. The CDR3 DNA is TGTGCCAGCAGCAACCAACTAGTCCTCACTCAATACACAGATACGCAGTATTTT. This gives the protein CASSNQLVLTQYTDTQYF.

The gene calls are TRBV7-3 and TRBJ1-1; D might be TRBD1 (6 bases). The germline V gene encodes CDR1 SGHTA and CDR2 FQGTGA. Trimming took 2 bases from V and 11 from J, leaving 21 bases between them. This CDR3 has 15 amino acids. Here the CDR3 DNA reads TGTGCCAGCAGCTTACGCGGCAGGGGTGGGGAGATGGCTTTCTTT. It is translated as CASSLRGRGGEMAFF.

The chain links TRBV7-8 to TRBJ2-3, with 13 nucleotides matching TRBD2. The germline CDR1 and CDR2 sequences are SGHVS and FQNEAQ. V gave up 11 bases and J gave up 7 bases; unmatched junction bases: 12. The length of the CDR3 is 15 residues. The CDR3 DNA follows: TGTGCCTCTATAGGGACTAGCGGGACGAGTTATACGCAGTATTTT. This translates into CASIGTSGTSYTQYF.

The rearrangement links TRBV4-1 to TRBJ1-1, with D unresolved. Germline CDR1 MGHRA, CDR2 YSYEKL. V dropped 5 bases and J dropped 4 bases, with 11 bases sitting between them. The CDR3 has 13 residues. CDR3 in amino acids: CASSVQVSTEAFF. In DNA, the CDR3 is TGCGCCAGCAGCGTCCAGGTCAGCACTGAAGCTTTCTTT.

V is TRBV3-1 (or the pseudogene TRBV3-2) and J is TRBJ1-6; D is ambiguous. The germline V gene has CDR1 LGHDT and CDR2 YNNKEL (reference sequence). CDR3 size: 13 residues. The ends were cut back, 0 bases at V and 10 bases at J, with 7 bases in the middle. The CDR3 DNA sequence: TGTGCCAGCAGCCAAGAAGCTTACTCACCCCTCCACTTT. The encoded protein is CASSQEAYSPLHF.

The CDR3 DNA reads as TGTGCCAGCAGCTTAGATAGGGGCTCCTATAATTCACCCCTCCACTTT. Encoded protein: CASSLDRGSYNSPLHF. V gene TRBV7-2 combines with J gene TRBJ1-6; TRBD1 might be the D (5 bases). Trimming shortened V by 1 base and J by 0 bases, and 7 bases separated the two germline ends. In germline, CDR1 is SGHTA, CDR2 FQGNSA. This CDR3 contains 16 residues.

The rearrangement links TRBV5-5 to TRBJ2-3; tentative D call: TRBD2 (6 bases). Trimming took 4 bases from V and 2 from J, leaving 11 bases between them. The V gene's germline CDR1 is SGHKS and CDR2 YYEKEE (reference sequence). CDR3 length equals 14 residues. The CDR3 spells CASSPGDSTDTQYF. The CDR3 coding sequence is TGTGCCAGCAGCCCTGGGGACTCCACAGATACGCAGTATTTT.

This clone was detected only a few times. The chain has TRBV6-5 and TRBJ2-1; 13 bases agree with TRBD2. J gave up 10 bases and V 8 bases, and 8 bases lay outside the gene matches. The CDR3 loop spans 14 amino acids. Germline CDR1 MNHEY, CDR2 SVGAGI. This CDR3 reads CASATGLAGTEQFF. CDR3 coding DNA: TGTGCCAGCGCTACGGGACTAGCGGGGACCGAGCAGTTCTTC.

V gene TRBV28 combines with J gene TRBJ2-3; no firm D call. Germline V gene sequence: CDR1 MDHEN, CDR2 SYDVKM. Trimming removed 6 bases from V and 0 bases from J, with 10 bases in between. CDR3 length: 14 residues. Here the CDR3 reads CASSLTTSTDTQYF. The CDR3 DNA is TGTGCCAGCAGCCTTACGACAAGCACAGATACGCAGTATTTT.

CDR3 loop: CASSPWTAQETQYF. The CDR3 region has the DNA TGTGCCAGCAGCCCGTGGACAGCCCAAGAGACCCAGTACTTC. The chain joins TRBV3-1 (or the pseudogene TRBV3-2) to TRBJ2-5; maybe TRBD1 (6 bases). V was cut by 4 bases and J by 1 base, with 10 bases left in between. This CDR3 has 14 amino acids. Germline V gives CDR1 LGHDT, CDR2 YNNKEL (reference sequence).

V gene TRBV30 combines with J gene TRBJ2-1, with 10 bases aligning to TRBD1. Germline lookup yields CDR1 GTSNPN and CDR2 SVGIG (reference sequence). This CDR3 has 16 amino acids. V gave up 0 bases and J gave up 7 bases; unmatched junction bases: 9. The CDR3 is CAWSVPTGGYRNEQFF. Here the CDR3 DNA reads TGTGCCTGGAGTGTCCCGACAGGGGGCTATAGGAATGAGCAGTTCTTC.

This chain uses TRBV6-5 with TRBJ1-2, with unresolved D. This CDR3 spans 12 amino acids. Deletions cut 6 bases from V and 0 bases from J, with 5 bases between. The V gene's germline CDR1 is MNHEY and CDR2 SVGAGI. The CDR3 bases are TGTGCCAGCAGCCAGTCTAACTATGGCTACACCTTC. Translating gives CASSQSNYGYTF.

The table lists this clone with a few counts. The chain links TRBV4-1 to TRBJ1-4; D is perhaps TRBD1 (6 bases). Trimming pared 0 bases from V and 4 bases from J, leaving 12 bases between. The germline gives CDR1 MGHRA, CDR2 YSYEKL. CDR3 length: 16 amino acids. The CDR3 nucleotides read TGCGCCAGCAGCCAAGAAGGGCCAGGGGTTAATGAAAAACTGTTTTTT. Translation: CASSQEGPGVNEKLFF.

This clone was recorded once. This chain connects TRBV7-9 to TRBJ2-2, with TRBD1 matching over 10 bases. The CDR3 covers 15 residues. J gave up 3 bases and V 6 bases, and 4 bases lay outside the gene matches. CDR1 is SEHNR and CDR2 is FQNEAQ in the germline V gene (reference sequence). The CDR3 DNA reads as TGTGCCAGCAGACGACAGGGGGCCGACACCGGGGAGCTGTTTTTT. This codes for CASRRQGADTGELFF.

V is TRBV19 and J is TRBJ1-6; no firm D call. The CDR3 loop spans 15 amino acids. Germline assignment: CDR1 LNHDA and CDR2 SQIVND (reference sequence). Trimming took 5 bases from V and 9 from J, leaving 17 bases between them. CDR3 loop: CASSFAGIVGSPLHF. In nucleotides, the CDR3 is TGTGCCAGTAGTTTTGCCGGTATCGTTGGTTCACCCCTCCACTTT.